This TCR beta chain originates from a study of identical twins. TCRdb reprocessed the 5' RACE reads via MiXCR and lists one record per CDR3 protein. This sample has around 1.7 million distinct CDR3 sequences; around a third occur once, and the top ten carry approximately 0.29%. Germline CDR1 SGHRS, CDR2 YFSETQ. V gave up 2 bases and J gave up 1 base, with 9 bases separating them. This CDR3 region has 14 residues. The TCR originated in a newborn girl in good health. The chain combines TRBV5-1 with TRBJ1-2; D gene unclear. The sample comprised cord blood. In DNA, the CDR3 is TGCGCCAGCAGCTTTGGTGCGAGTAACTATGGCTACACCTTC. Its protein product is CASSFGASNYGYTF.